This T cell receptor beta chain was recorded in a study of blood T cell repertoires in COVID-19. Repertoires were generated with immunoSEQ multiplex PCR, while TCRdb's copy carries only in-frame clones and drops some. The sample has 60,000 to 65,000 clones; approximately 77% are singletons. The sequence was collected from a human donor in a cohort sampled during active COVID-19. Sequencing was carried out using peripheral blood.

The CDR3 sequence: CASSHGRNRGFYGYTF. The CDR3 nucleotides are TGCGCCAGCAGCCACGGGCGCAACAGGGGCTTTTATGGCTACACCTTC. The V call is TRBV4-1, the J call TRBJ1-2; 7 bases line up with TRBD1. The V gene's germline CDR1 is MGHRA and CDR2 YSYEKL. This CDR3 has 16 residues. With 3 bases clipped from V and 5 bases from J, the junction kept 12 bases outside the gene matches.